This TCR beta chain was obtained from a study of cytomegalovirus exposure and HLA in healthy donors. As for the study in general: Of some 400 genotyped donors, roughly 80% grouped in the Caucasian-associated ancestry cluster.

PCR employed 60 Vbeta and 13 Jbeta primers. Some clones are missing from TCRdb's copy, which holds only in-frame ones; the method was immunoSEQ multiplex PCR. The repertoire includes tens of thousands of clones, about 80% of them detected once, and around a quarter sits in the top ten. This CDR3 comprises 15 residues. Germline V gene lookup returns CDR1 MNHNS and CDR2 SASEGT. J lost 5 bases, V lost 2 bases, and 8 bases had no gene match. This clone was counted a few times. Its antigen remains unidentified. Study results and caveats: Follow-up analysis later connected one missense variant in DCLRE1C with trimming of TCR beta V- and J-genes. Cytomegalovirus status, reportedly, was diagnosed with high specificity and sensitivity by the classifier. Presence/absence analyses supposed approximately even sequencing depth among donors.

The chain is built from TRBV6-1 and TRBJ2-5; 7 nucleotides match TRBD2. Sequenced sample: PBMCs. The TCR originated in a woman between 45 and 65 years old in good health and CMV-seropositive. Here the CDR3 DNA reads TGTGCCAGCAGTGAAAATTGGGAGGGGCCGGAGACCCAGTACTTC. It translates to CASSENWEGPETQYF.